This T cell receptor beta chain derives from a study of T cell changes during pregnancy in multiple sclerosis. V dropped 1 base and J dropped 5; count of bases not matched to a gene: 4. The germline V gene has CDR1 SEHNR and CDR2 FQNEAQ (reference sequence). The CDR3 length is 15 residues. The protocol was immunoSEQ multiplex PCR, while the TCRdb copy is restricted to in-frame clones and leaves out a portion. The sample carries 78,000 or so clones, around 92% recorded once. This TCR derives from a female donor with multiple sclerosis, enrolled in a pregnancy study. V gene TRBV7-9 combines with J gene TRBJ2-5; 10 bases line up with TRBD1. Specimen: peripheral blood, collected before pregnancy. CDR3 sequence: CASSLEDRGPETQYF. The CDR3 nucleotides are TGTGCCAGCAGCTTAGAAGACAGGGGGCCGGAGACCCAGTACTTC.